Shown below are 23 T cell receptor beta chains from a single sample sequenced in a study of radiotherapy plus CTLA-4 blockade in lung cancer. Clones were sequenced by immunoSEQ multiplex PCR, and TCRdb holds only the in-frame ones, with some missing. The sample carries some 23,000 clones, around 70% recorded once. The specimen was peripheral blood, collected from a patient treated with radiotherapy plus ipilimumab. These receptors were taken from a human donor with non-small cell lung cancer who had stable disease on radiotherapy plus ipilimumab.

V gene TRBV29-1 combines with J gene TRBJ2-5, with 9 bases fitting TRBD2. Germline V lookup: CDR1 SQVTM, CDR2 ANQGSEA. Trimming at V came to 6 bases and at J to 1 base, leaving 12 bases not matched to a gene. The CDR3 loop spans 16 amino acids. CDR3 nucleotide sequence: TGCAGCGTCCGAAGGGTTAGCGGGAGTTCCCAAGAGACCCAGTACTTC. Translated: CSVRRVSGSSQETQYF.

V usage is TRBV11-3 and J usage is TRBJ2-7; D is undetermined. The V end was cut by 1 base, the J end by 4 bases, with 11 bases between. This CDR3 is 14 amino acids long. Germline V gene sequence: CDR1 SGHNT, CDR2 YENEEA. This CDR3 is CASSLGVASYEQYF. CDR3 DNA: TGTGCCAGCAGCTTAGGGGTAGCCTCTTACGAGCAGTACTTC.

This clone appeared a single time. The genes are TRBV11-2 and TRBJ1-1; 11 nucleotides line up with TRBD1. J was trimmed by 4 bases and V by 5 bases; bases with no gene match: 3. The CDR3 contains 14 residues. The germline CDR1 and CDR2 sequences are SGHAT and FQNNGV. The CDR3 loop is CASSTGTGGTEAFF. CDR3 nucleotides: TGTGCCAGCAGCACCGGGACAGGGGGCACTGAAGCTTTCTTT.

J is TRBJ2-7 and V is TRBV7-9, with D tentatively TRBD2 (5 bases). CDR3 length: 15 residues. V gave up 4 bases and J gave up 0 bases, with 13 bases separating them. Germline CDR1 reads SEHNR; CDR2 reads FQNEAQ (reference sequence). CDR3: CASSSRTGSSYEQYF. CDR3 coding DNA: TGTGCCAGCAGCTCGAGGACGGGGAGCTCCTACGAGCAGTACTTC.

The gene calls are TRBV14 and TRBJ2-7, with D perhaps being TRBD1 or TRBD2 (5 bases each). Trimming shortened V by 1 base and J by 0 bases, and 13 bases separated the two germline ends. CDR3 length: 16 residues. Germline V gives CDR1 SGHDN, CDR2 FVKESK. In DNA form, the CDR3 reads TGTGCCAGCAGCCAAGTTTTCGGGACCGGCTCCTACGAGCAGTACTTC. Protein sequence: CASSQVFGTGSYEQYF.

The J gene is TRBJ1-5, the V gene TRBV6-1; the D gene is possibly TRBD1 (5 bases). The V end lost 3 bases, the J end lost 6 bases, and 12 bases lay between the germline ends. The CDR3 consists of 14 residues. Germline CDR1 is MNHNS and CDR2 is SASEGT. This chain's CDR3 is CASSESGTFQPQHF. CDR3 DNA: TGTGCCAGCAGTGAGTCAGGGACGTTTCAGCCCCAGCATTTT.

For this clone: One end of the junction varies from germline; a read error may be responsible. The chain has TRBV7-2 and TRBJ1-3; the D is unclear. The CDR3 covers 13 residues. Germline V gene sequence: CDR1 SGHTA, CDR2 FQGNSA. DNA for the CDR3: TGTGCCAGCAGCTTGAGCTCTGGAAACACCGTATATTTT. Translating gives CASSLSSGNTVYF.

This clone was observed a handful of times. The junction shows a germline mismatch at one end, possibly a read error. V is TRBV7-2 and J is TRBJ2-5; 8 positions agree with TRBD2. Germline V CDR1 and CDR2: SGHTA, FQGNSA. The CDR3 contains 15 residues. CDR3 DNA: TGTGCCAGCAGCGTAGCGGGGATCCCCGGAGAGACCCAGTACTTC. The encoded protein is CASSVAGIPGETQYF.

V usage is TRBV27 and J usage is TRBJ2-7; 12 bases fit TRBD2. The ends lost 6 bases at V and 6 bases at J; junction bases unmatched: 6. This CDR3 contains 14 residues. Germline-derived CDR1 and CDR2 are MNHEY and SMNVEV (reference sequence). CDR3 DNA: TGTGCCAGCAGACTAGCGGGAGGAGTGAGCGAGCAGTACTTC. It is translated as CASRLAGGVSEQYF.

This chain joins TRBV21-1 and TRBJ2-5. TRBV21-1 is an annotated pseudogene. The CDR3 covers 15 residues. CDR3 protein: CASSKVGGLLETQYF. DNA for the CDR3: TGTGCCAGCAGCAAAGTCGGGGGCCTCCTCGAGACCCAGTACTTC.

The chain has TRBV7-9 and TRBJ2-5; weak D call: TRBD1 (6 bases). Germline CDR1 reads SEHNR; CDR2 reads FQNEAQ (reference sequence). This CDR3 spans 13 amino acids. The V end lost 1 base, the J end lost 3 bases, and 6 bases lay between the germline ends. CDR3 in DNA: TGTGCCAGCAGCTTAGGGACAGAAGAGACCCAGTACTTC. Amino acid sequence: CASSLGTEETQYF. Full variable domain (remainder filled in from reference TRBV7-9 and TRBJ2-5): DTGVSQNPRHKITKRGQNVTFRCDPISEHNRLYWYRQTLGQGPEFLTYFQNEAQLEKSRLLSDRFSAERPKGSFSTLEIQRTEQGDSAMYLCASSLGTEETQYFGPGTRLLVL.

This sequence joins TRBV11-2 and TRBJ2-1; 10 bases line up with TRBD2. Germline trimming cut 1 base from V and 9 bases from J; bases unmatched to any gene: 9. The CDR3 extends over 16 amino acids. CDR1 and CDR2 (germline): SGHAT, FQNNGV. The CDR3 here is CASSLVPAGGPGEQFF. DNA for the CDR3: TGTGCCAGCAGCTTAGTGCCAGCGGGAGGGCCCGGTGAGCAGTTCTTC. Combining the CDR3 with reference TRBV11-2 and TRBJ2-1 gives the whole variable domain EAGVAQSPRYKIIEKRQSVAFWCNPISGHATLYWYQQILGQGPKLLIQFQNNGVVDDSQLPKDRFSAERLKGVDSTLKIQPAKLEDSAVYLCASSLVPAGGPGEQFFGPGTRLTVL.

This clone was recorded once. This rearrangement joins TRBV6-4 to TRBJ2-2; a possible D gene is TRBD2 (6 bases). Trimming left V 5 bases short and J 4 bases short, with 17 bases between. Germline V CDR1 and CDR2: MRHNA, SNTAGT. The CDR3 contains 16 residues. The CDR3 sequence: CASSSEGGMSTGELFF. The CDR3 nucleotides are TGTGCCAGCAGTTCCGAGGGAGGAATGAGCACCGGGGAGCTGTTTTTT.

This chain uses TRBV7-2 with TRBJ2-1; unclear D gene. The germline gives CDR1 SGHTA, CDR2 FQGNSA. The V end was cut by 5 bases, the J end by 5 bases, with 13 bases between. CDR3 length: 14 residues. CDR3 protein: CASSRVGLDNEQFF. As DNA, the CDR3 is TGTGCCAGCAGCCGGGTCGGGCTAGACAATGAGCAGTTCTTC.

This rearrangement joins TRBV28 to TRBJ2-7, with 10 bases that match TRBD2. Losses at the gene ends were 3 bases for V and 7 bases for J; bases not matched to a gene: 9. Germline V lookup: CDR1 MDHEN, CDR2 SYDVKM. There are 15 residues in the CDR3. The CDR3 here is CASSFASGREREQYF. CDR3 nucleotides: TGTGCCAGCAGTTTCGCTAGCGGGAGAGAGAGAGAGCAGTACTTC.

This clone was counted between two and nine times. The chain combines TRBV7-2 with TRBJ2-2; 9 bases align to TRBD1. The germline gives CDR1 SGHTA, CDR2 FQGNSA. The CDR3 has 16 amino acids. Germline trimming cut 5 bases from V and 8 bases from J; bases unmatched to any gene: 12. The CDR3 loop reads CASSPGQGLHSGELFF. CDR3 DNA: TGTGCCAGCAGCCCGGGACAGGGTCTACATTCAGGGGAGCTGTTTTTT.

Sample share makes this clone large. This chain links TRBV7-9 with TRBJ1-2; D possibly corresponds to TRBD1 (5 bases). The CDR3 sequence is 15 residues long. V shed 5 bases and J shed 2 bases, with 15 bases lying between them. Germline V CDR1 and CDR2: SEHNR, FQNEAQ (reference sequence). This CDR3 reads CASSVLRVLNYGYTF. The DNA of the CDR3 is TGTGCCAGCAGCGTCCTCAGGGTACTCAACTATGGCTACACCTTC.

The chain combines TRBV5-1 with TRBJ2-1; D ambiguous. V shed 8 bases and J shed 12 bases, with 21 bases lying between them. CDR1 is SGHRS, CDR2 YFSETQ, per germline. The CDR3 has 13 residues. The chain's CDR3 is CASTLGDRVGQFF. The CDR3, as DNA: TGCGCCAGTACCTTGGGCGATCGGGTGGGGCAGTTCTTC.

The chain carries TRBV27 and TRBJ1-5, with a weak D call TRBD1 (5 bases). Germline assignment: CDR1 MNHEY and CDR2 SMNVEV (reference sequence). V dropped 6 bases and J dropped 2 bases, with 5 bases sitting between them. The CDR3 runs to 12 residues. This CDR3 is CASRGGNQPQHF. The CDR3 nucleotides read TGTGCCAGCAGAGGGGGCAATCAGCCCCAGCATTTT.

The chain links TRBV2 to TRBJ2-3; 9 bases match TRBD2. This CDR3 spans 15 amino acids. J gave up 3 bases and V 6 bases, and 7 bases lay outside the gene matches. Germline lookup yields CDR1 SNHLY and CDR2 FYNNEI. The CDR3 sequence is CASRLAGKRTDTQYF. CDR3 sequence (DNA): TGTGCCAGCAGGCTAGCGGGAAAGAGGACAGATACGCAGTATTTT.

The CDR3 DNA is TGTGCCACCAGCAAATACAGGGATAGCAATCAGCCCCAGCATTTT. It encodes CATSKYRDSNQPQHF. V usage is TRBV15 and J usage is TRBJ1-5; a weak D match, TRBD1 (6 bases). CDR1 is LNHNV and CDR2 is YYDKDF in the germline V gene (reference sequence). Trimming removed 4 bases from V and 0 bases from J, with 10 bases in between. This CDR3 comprises 15 residues.

V and J are TRBV6-1 and TRBJ1-2, with D possibly TRBD1 on 6 matching bases. The CDR3 is 13 amino acids. Germline lookup yields CDR1 MNHNS and CDR2 SASEGT. Trimming removed 8 bases from V and 4 bases from J, with 14 bases in between. CDR3 sequence: CASPGQNLYGYTF. Written as DNA, the CDR3 is TGTGCCAGCCCCGGACAGAATCTCTATGGCTACACCTTC.

This clone was seen a handful of times. The chain carries TRBV11-3 and TRBJ2-7; 9 positions agree with TRBD2. The CDR3 is 14 residues long. The germline gives CDR1 SGHNT, CDR2 YENEEA. Trimming at V came to 7 bases and at J to 0 bases, leaving 4 bases not matched to a gene. The CDR3 bases are TGTGCCAGCAATCTAGCGGGAAGCTCCTACGAGCAGTACTTC. Protein: CASNLAGSSYEQYF.